This is a list of T cell receptor beta chains from one sample in a study of T cell responses to AZD1222 COVID-19 vaccine. The protocol was immunoSEQ multiplex PCR, while the TCRdb copy is restricted to in-frame clones and leaves out a portion. The top ten clones hold roughly 6.9% of a sample with roughly 140,000 clones, roughly nine tenths of them seen once. The specimen was peripheral blood, collected after recovery from COVID-19. The source of these receptors is an adult who had recovered from COVID-19. Both conserved end residues are part of each CDR3. Fields, in order: J gene, clone size, V gene, D gene, CDR3 DNA, CDR3 protein. A D gene is named only where the DNA matches it firmly. Only some rows state a clone size, as once, few, many or a class for expanded clones.

TRBJ1-2 . TRBV6-5 . TGTGCCACCAAGTATTCTAACTATGGCTACACCTTC CATKYSNYGYTF
TRBJ2-7 . TRBV5-1 . TGCGCCAGCAGCTTCGGGGGCTACGAGCAGTACTTC CASSFGGYEQYF
TRBJ1-3 . TRBV11-2 . TGTGCCAGCAGCGGGGGGGCGACTGGAAACACCATATATTTT CASSGGATGNTIYF
TRBJ2-3 . TRBV2 TRBD1 TGTGCCAGCAGCGGGGACAGGGATCCATATACGCAGTATTTT CASSGDRDPYTQYF
TRBJ2-7 . TRBV10-2 . TGCGCCAGCAGTAGCGGACTGAGCTCCTACGAGCAGTACTTC CASSSGLSSYEQYF
TRBJ2-1 . TRBV7-2 . TGTGCCAGCAGCTTTTCCGGGACGGACTACAATGAGCAGTTCTTC CASSFSGTDYNEQFF
TRBJ1-1 few TRBV7-8 . TGTGCCAGCAGCTTGGTGGGGGGCTATGACACTGAAGCTTTCTTT CASSLVGGYDTEAFF
TRBJ2-7 . TRBV5-1 TRBD1 TGCGCCAGCAGCCAGCAGCCGACAGGGGAAGTGGATTACGAGCAGTACTTC CASSQQPTGEVDYEQYF
TRBJ2-1 . TRBV11-1 TRBD1 TGTGCCAGCAGCTTCGGGACAGGGAACTACAATGAGCAGTTCTTC CASSFGTGNYNEQFF
TRBJ2-6 . TRBV19 TRBD1 TGTGCCAGTAGTGGGGAAAGGACAGGTAACTCTGGGGCCAACGTCCTGACTTTC CASSGERTGNSGANVLTF
TRBJ2-1 . TRBV29-1 TRBD1 TGCAGCGTGCTCCGGGACAGTTATGAGCAGTTCTTC CSVLRDSYEQFF
TRBJ1-2 . TRBV5-1 . TGCGCCAGCAGCCAGACTGGATCCTATGGCTACACCTTC CASSQTGSYGYTF
TRBJ1-3 . TRBV11-3 . TGTGCCAGCAGCTTAGGAAAAACCTGGAGGAACACCATATATTTT CASSLGKTWRNTIYF
TRBJ1-5 . TRBV9 . TGTGCCAGCGGCGACAGCAATCAGCCCCAGCATTTT CASGDSNQPQHF
TRBJ1-6 . TRBV2 . TGTGCCAGCAGACCCGGGATATCGGCTTCACCCCTCCACTTT CASRPGISASPLHF
TRBJ2-1 . TRBV7-9 . TGTGCCAGCAGCGGTGGGGGGTACAATGAGCAGTTCTTC CASSGGGYNEQFF
TRBJ2-7 . TRBV2 . TGTGCCAGCTACGACGTGGGGGCCCCCTACGAGCAGTACTTC CASYDVGAPYEQYF
TRBJ1-3 . TRBV9 TRBD1 TGTGCCAGCAGCGTTTCGACAGGGGGCCAGTCTGGAAACACCATATATTTT CASSVSTGGQSGNTIYF
TRBJ2-2 . TRBV5-1 TRBD1 TGCGCCAGCAGCATGCACGACAGGGGTCGCGCCGGGGAGCTGTTTTTT CASSMHDRGRAGELFF
TRBJ1-1 . TRBV6-5 . TGTGCCAGCAGAAACCCTGATTACGAAGCTTTCTTT CASRNPDYEAFF
TRBJ2-3 . TRBV16 . TGTGCCAGCAGCCCCAGCGTTGATACGCAGTATTTT CASSPSVDTQYF
TRBJ1-1 . TRBV7-8 . TGTGCCAGCAGCTTTAGAAAGAACACTGAAGCTTTCTTT CASSFRKNTEAFF
TRBJ1-1 . TRBV6-5 . TGTGCCAGCAGTCCGCGACACCTCATGAACACTGAAGCTTTCTTT CASSPRHLMNTEAFF
TRBJ1-2 . TRBV7-3 TRBD1 TGTGCCAGCAGCTTGGGACAGGGGAATGGCTACACCTTC CASSLGQGNGYTF
TRBJ1-2 . TRBV6-4 . TGTGCCAGCAGTAGATTCGGGTATGGCTACACCTTC CASSRFGYGYTF
TRBJ2-2 . TRBV7-9 . TGTGCCAGCAGCTTAGGAGGTGCCGGGGAGCTGTTTTTT CASSLGGAGELFF
TRBJ2-3 . TRBV5-1 . TGCGCCAGCAGCTTGCTAATCACAGATACGCAGTATTTT CASSLLITDTQYF
TRBJ2-1 . TRBV7-9 TRBD2 TGTGCCAGCAGCCGGATTAGCGGGGGTTACTACAATGAGCAGTTCTTC CASSRISGGYYNEQFF
TRBJ2-7 . TRBV28 TRBD1 TGTGCCAGCAGCGGAGCCGGGACAGCGCCAAGGGAGCAGTACTTC CASSGAGTAPREQYF
TRBJ2-7 . TRBV7-9 TRBD2 TGTGCCAGCAGCTTAGCGATTAGCGGGGGGCGGTACGAGCAGTACTTC CASSLAISGGRYEQYF
TRBJ1-2 . TRBV10-3 TRBD1 TGTGCCACGTGGGCAGGACAGGGCTATGGCTACACCTTC CATWAGQGYGYTF
TRBJ1-1 once TRBV5-1 . TGCGCCAGCAGCTTGGCTGTGCAGGCCGGACACATTAATGAAGCTTTCTTT CASSLAVQAGHINEAFF
TRBJ2-7 few TRBV6-5 . TGTGCCAGCAGCCGGGACATGCTCTACGAGCAGTACTTC CASSRDMLYEQYF
TRBJ1-5 few TRBV14 . TGTGCCAGCAGCCCACCCGTGGGGTGGCCCCAGCATTTT CASSPPVGWPQHF
TRBJ2-3 once TRBV11-2 TRBD1 TGTGCCAGCAGCCTGACAGGGTGGGATACGCAGTATTTT CASSLTGWDTQYF
TRBJ2-1 . TRBV7-2 . TGTGCCGGGGCGGCCTACAATGAGCAGTTCTTC CAGAAYNEQFF
TRBJ2-7 . TRBV4-3 TRBD2 TGCGCCAGCAGCCAGGCTCCGGGACTAGCGGGGGACTCCTACGAGCAGTACTTC CASSQAPGLAGDSYEQYF
TRBJ2-5 few TRBV13 . TGTGCCAGCAGCTTCGGCAGGGCGGGGGAGACCCAGTACTTC CASSFGRAGETQYF
TRBJ2-1 once TRBV5-1 . TGCGCCAGCAGTTCCCTTCCCGGGGCCATCGGCTACAATGAGCAGTTCTTC CASSSLPGAIGYNEQFF
TRBJ1-6 . TRBV15 TRBD1 TGTGCCACCAGCAGAGATTGGGTTGTAGGGGGCCAGGGAAATAATTCACCCCTCCACTTT CATSRDWVVGGQGNNSPLHF
TRBJ1-1 . TRBV19 . TGTGCCAGTAGTATTCTCCTTCGGAACACTGAAGCTTTCTTT CASSILLRNTEAFF
TRBJ2-1 . TRBV11-2 . TGTGCCAGCAGCTTAGGAGCTTACGAGACTGAGCAGTTCTTC CASSLGAYETEQFF
TRBJ1-2 . TRBV2 TRBD1 TGTGCCAGCAGGGACAGGGGCTATGGCTACACCTTC CASRDRGYGYTF
TRBJ1-6 . TRBV6-4 . TGTGCCAGGTCGACGGACCAAGAAGCAGGTTCACCCCTCCACTTT CARSTDQEAGSPLHF
TRBJ1-1 . TRBV2 . TGTGCCAGCTTTCAGGGCAGTGTGAACACTGAAGCTTTCTTT CASFQGSVNTEAFF
TRBJ2-2 . TRBV6-5 TRBD1 TGTGCCAGCAGCCCAGGACAGGGGACCACCGGGGAGCTGTTTTTT CASSPGQGTTGELFF
TRBJ1-5 . TRBV7-9 . TGTGCCAGCAGCTCCACGGGGGGCGGCAATCAGCCCCAGCATTTT CASSSTGGGNQPQHF
TRBJ2-7 . TRBV2 . TGTGCCAGCAGTGTTACAGCGCGGGGCGAGCAGTACTTC CASSVTARGEQYF
TRBJ1-2 . TRBV6-5 . TGTGCCAGCAGTTACTCTAGGGTATACTATGGCTACACCTTC CASSYSRVYYGYTF
TRBJ1-5 . TRBV28 . TGTGCCAGCAGTTTAGTAGGTTCGACTCAGCCCCAGCATTTT CASSLVGSTQPQHF
TRBJ1-6 . TRBV3-1/TRBV3-2 . TGTGCCAGCAGCCAAGGCGGACAGAAAGGAAATAATTCACCCCTCCACTTT CASSQGGQKGNNSPLHF
TRBJ2-7 . TRBV28 TRBD1 TGTGCCAGCACCCTGACAGGGAGCCGTCGCGAGCAGTACTTC CASTLTGSRREQYF
TRBJ2-2 . TRBV9 TRBD2 TGTGCCAGCAGCCAGCGGGGCCACGTCGACACCGGGGAGCTGTTTTTT CASSQRGHVDTGELFF
TRBJ2-3 . TRBV3-1/TRBV3-2 . TGTGCCAGCAGCCAAAAGGGGCCTGATACGCAGTATTTT CASSQKGPDTQYF
TRBJ2-3 . TRBV10-1 TRBD2 TGCGCCAGCCCCTTCGGGAGGGCAACAGATACGCAGTATTTT CASPFGRATDTQYF